These 2 T cell receptor beta chains share one sample of origin, sequenced in a study of cytomegalovirus exposure and HLA in healthy donors. Vbeta (60) and Jbeta (13) primers were used in the PCR. The assay was immunoSEQ multiplex PCR, and TCRdb's table has in-frame clones only and misses some. The sample has some 99,000 clones, approximately 76% seen once. Sequencing was done on a sample of PBMCs. All receptors come from a man aged 40-49 years in good health and CMV-seronegative.

CDR3 in DNA: TGTGCCAGTAGTCTCGGTGTCTCCGTTAACTCCTACGAGCAGTACTTC. This gives the protein CASSLGVSVNSYEQYF. V usage is TRBV19 and J usage is TRBJ2-5; D gene ambiguous. The DNA matches TRBJ2-7 better at its end, which makes the J call doubtful. Germline lookup yields CDR1 LNHDA and CDR2 SQIVND (reference sequence). The length of the CDR3 is 16 residues.

This clone came up a few times. V and J are TRBV11-3 and TRBJ2-3, with D hard to call. The CDR3 runs to 13 residues. Germline V gene data show CDR1 as SGHNT and CDR2 as YENEEA. V was clipped by 0 bases and J by 9 bases, with 10 bases between them. CDR3 amino acids: CASSLDANPTQYF. The CDR3 DNA is TGTGCCAGCAGCTTAGACGCTAATCCGACGCAGTATTTT. Full variable domain (outside the CDR3, taken from reference TRBV11-3 and TRBJ2-3): EAGVVQSPRYKIIEKKQPVAFWCNPISGHNTLYWYLQNLGQGPELLIRYENEEAVDDSQLPKDRFSAERLKGVDSTLKIQPAELGDSAVYLCASSLDANPTQYFGPGTRLTVL.